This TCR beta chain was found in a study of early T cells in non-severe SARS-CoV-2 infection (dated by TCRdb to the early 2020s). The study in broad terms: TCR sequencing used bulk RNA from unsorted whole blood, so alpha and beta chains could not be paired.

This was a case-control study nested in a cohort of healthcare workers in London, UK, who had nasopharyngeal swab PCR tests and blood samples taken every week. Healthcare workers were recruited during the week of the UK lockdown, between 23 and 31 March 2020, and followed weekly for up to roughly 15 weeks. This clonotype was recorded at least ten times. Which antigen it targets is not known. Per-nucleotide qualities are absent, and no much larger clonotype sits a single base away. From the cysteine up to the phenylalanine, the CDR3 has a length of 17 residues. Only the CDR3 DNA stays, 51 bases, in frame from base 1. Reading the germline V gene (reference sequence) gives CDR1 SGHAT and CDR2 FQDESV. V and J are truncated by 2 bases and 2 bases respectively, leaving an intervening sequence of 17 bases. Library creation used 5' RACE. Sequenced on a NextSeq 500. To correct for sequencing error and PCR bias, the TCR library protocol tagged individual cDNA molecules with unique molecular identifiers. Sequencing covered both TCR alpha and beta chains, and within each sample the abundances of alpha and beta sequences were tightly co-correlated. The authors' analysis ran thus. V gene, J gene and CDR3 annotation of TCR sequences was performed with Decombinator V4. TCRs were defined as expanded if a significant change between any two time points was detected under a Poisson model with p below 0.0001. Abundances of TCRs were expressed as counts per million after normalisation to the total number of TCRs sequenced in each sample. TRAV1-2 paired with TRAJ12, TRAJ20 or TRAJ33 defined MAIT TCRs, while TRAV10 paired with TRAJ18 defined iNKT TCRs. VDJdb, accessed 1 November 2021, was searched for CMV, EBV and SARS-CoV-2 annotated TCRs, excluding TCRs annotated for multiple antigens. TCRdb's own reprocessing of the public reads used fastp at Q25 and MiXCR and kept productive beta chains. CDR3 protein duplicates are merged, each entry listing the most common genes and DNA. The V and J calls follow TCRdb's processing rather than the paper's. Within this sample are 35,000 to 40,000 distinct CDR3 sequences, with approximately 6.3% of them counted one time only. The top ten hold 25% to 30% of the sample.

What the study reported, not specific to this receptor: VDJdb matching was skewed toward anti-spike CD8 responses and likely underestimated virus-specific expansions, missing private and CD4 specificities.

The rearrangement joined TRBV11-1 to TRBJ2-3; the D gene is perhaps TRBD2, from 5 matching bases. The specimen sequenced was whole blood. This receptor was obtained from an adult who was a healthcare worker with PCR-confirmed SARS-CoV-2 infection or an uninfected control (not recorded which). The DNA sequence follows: TGTGCCAGCAGCTTAACGTGGGCGAGCGGAGACACAGATACGCAGTATTTT. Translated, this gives CASSLTWASGDTDTQYF.